What follows are 13 T cell receptor beta chains derived from one specimen sequenced in a study of T-cell memory formation after mild COVID-19. TCRdb itself ran the 5' RACE reads through MiXCR, one entry per CDR3 protein. In the table there are 7,000 to 7,500 distinct CDR3 sequences, roughly a third of which are singletons. The sample was PBMCs or a T cell subset sorted from them (not recorded which). These receptors originate from an adult woman who had mild COVID-19 (a few samples of this study predate the infection). Cell type and time point are not known.

J is TRBJ2-3 and V is TRBV11-2; D ambiguous. The CDR3 contains 12 residues. Germline V gene sequence: CDR1 SGHAT, CDR2 FQNNGV. The ends were cut back, 6 bases at V and 3 bases at J, with 7 bases in the middle. In DNA form, the CDR3 reads TGTGCCAGCAGTTACCATACAGATACGCAGTATTTT. It yields the protein CASSYHTDTQYF.

V is TRBV4-2 and J is TRBJ2-5; no definite D call. The length of the CDR3 is 14 residues. Trimming removed 0 bases at V and 5 bases at J, with 10 bases between. Germline CDR1 reads LGHNA; CDR2 reads YNFKEQ. The CDR3 reads CASSQEVGMETQYF. In DNA, the CDR3 is TGTGCCAGCAGCCAAGAGGTGGGAATGGAGACCCAGTACTTC.

This clonotype was observed at least ten times. This chain's CDR3 is CASSLGSLLREQFF. In DNA, the CDR3 is TGTGCCAGCAGCTTAGGCTCTCTACTACGGGAGCAGTTCTTC. The chain uses TRBV11-2 and TRBJ2-1; D uncertain. Germline lookup yields CDR1 SGHAT and CDR2 FQNNGV. Trimming left V 1 base short and J 10 bases short, with 14 bases between. The CDR3 has 14 amino acids.

This clonotype was detected ten times or more. The chain carries TRBV29-1 and TRBJ2-3, with TRBD2 as a possible D gene (5 bases). Germline assignment: CDR1 SQVTM and CDR2 ANQGSEA. The CDR3 is 15 residues long. V lost 2 bases to trimming and J lost 0 bases, with 12 bases between them. The CDR3 DNA sequence: TGCAGCGTTGAACTAGCTCAGACTAGCACAGATACGCAGTATTTT. The encoded protein is CSVELAQTSTDTQYF.

This clonotype was recorded at least ten times. V usage is TRBV27 and J usage is TRBJ1-1; D gene unclear. CDR3 length equals 11 residues. V gave up 4 bases and J gave up 4 bases, with 4 bases separating them. Germline CDR1 is MNHEY and CDR2 is SMNVEV (reference sequence). This CDR3 is CASSSGTEAFF. As DNA, the CDR3 is TGTGCCAGCAGTTCGGGCACTGAAGCTTTCTTT.

This chain connects TRBV12-3 or TRBV12-4 to TRBJ1-1; 7 bases align to TRBD1. The V gene end was trimmed by 4 bases and the J gene end by 7 bases; junction bases not matched to a gene: 3. CDR3 length: 12 residues. This CDR3 reads CASSYRGNEAFF. Here the CDR3 DNA reads TGTGCCAGCAGTTACAGGGGCAATGAAGCTTTCTTT.

This sequence joins TRBV20-1 and TRBJ2-3; 8 nucleotides align to TRBD2. The germline gives CDR1 DFQATT, CDR2 SNEGSKA (reference sequence). Trimming took 6 bases from V and 1 from J; bases not matched to a gene: 6. The CDR3 has 14 residues. CDR3 loop: CSANAGGRTDTQYF. The CDR3, as DNA: TGCAGTGCCAACGCGGGGGGTCGCACAGATACGCAGTATTTT.

This clonotype has at least ten counts. V is TRBV6-5 and J is TRBJ2-1; 9 nucleotides align to TRBD1. This CDR3 has 14 residues. J gave up 3 bases and V 10 bases, and 7 bases lay outside the gene matches. Germline loops: CDR1 MNHEY, CDR2 SVGAGI. As DNA, the CDR3 is TGTGCCACTGCGGACAGGGGCGACTACAATGAGCAGTTCTTC. This encodes CATADRGDYNEQFF.

This clonotype showed up many times. The chain recombines TRBV4-1 with TRBJ1-2; no clear D. Germline V gene sequence: CDR1 MGHRA, CDR2 YSYEKL. The length of the CDR3 is 14 residues. V was cut by 0 bases and J by 1 base, with 6 bases left in between. The CDR3 sequence is CASSQDPLNYGYTF. The CDR3 DNA sequence: TGCGCCAGCAGCCAAGACCCACTTAACTATGGCTACACCTTC.

Ten or more counts support this clonotype. V usage is TRBV19 and J usage is TRBJ2-6; D unresolved. V was trimmed by 1 base and J by 0 bases, leaving 7 bases between them. CDR1 and CDR2 (germline): LNHDA, SQIVND (reference sequence). This CDR3 has 16 residues. The CDR3 reads CASSIGSVSGANVLTF. The CDR3 DNA sequence: TGTGCCAGTAGTATAGGGTCAGTCTCTGGGGCCAACGTCCTGACTTTC.

Sample share makes this clonotype medium-sized. CDR3 region: CASSVSTIGNQPQHF. In DNA, the CDR3 is TGTGCCAGCTCGGTCAGTACAATCGGCAATCAGCCCCAGCATTTT. The chain combines TRBV18 with TRBJ1-5; D uncertain. The CDR3 spans 15 residues. The germline gives CDR1 KGHSH, CDR2 LQKENI. Deletions cut 6 bases from V and 2 bases from J, with 14 bases between.

This clonotype was counted ten times or more. The chain employs TRBV6-5 and TRBJ2-1, with D possibly being TRBD2 (6 bases). In germline, CDR1 is MNHEY, CDR2 SVGAGI. The CDR3 covers 20 residues. Trimming pared 7 bases from V and 8 bases from J, leaving 36 bases between. DNA for the CDR3: TGTGCCAGCACCCCACTTTACGTAGATCGCGGGGTCAACCTTGGGGATGAGCAGTTCTTC. This gives the protein CASTPLYVDRGVNLGDEQFF.

The V and J genes are TRBV12-3 or TRBV12-4 and TRBJ2-2; weak D call: TRBD2 (5 bases). Trimming shortened V by 6 bases and J by 0 bases, and 11 bases separated the two germline ends. The CDR3 has 15 residues. The CDR3 reads CASRRGQTNTGELFF. Written as DNA, the CDR3 is TGTGCCAGCAGGCGCGGGCAGACGAACACCGGGGAGCTGTTTTTT.